The 16 T cell receptor beta chains below all came from one sample that was sequenced in a study of blood T cell repertoires in COVID-19. The method was immunoSEQ multiplex PCR; TCRdb's version includes in-frame clones alone and lacks a portion of them. The repertoire has 110,000 or so clones, about four fifths of them found once; the top ten carry roughly 4.1%. The sample was peripheral blood. The receptors come from a woman aged 70-85 years with acute or convalescent COVID-19.

This chain connects TRBV7-2 to TRBJ1-2; D is undetermined. V shed 2 bases and J shed 8 bases, with 12 bases lying between them. CDR1 is SGHTA, CDR2 FQGNSA, per germline. The CDR3 covers 13 residues. The CDR3 reads CASSLPTRVGYTF. The CDR3 nucleotides are TGTGCCAGCAGCTTACCGACCCGGGTGGGCTACACCTTC.

The V and J genes are TRBV19 and TRBJ2-4; weak D call: TRBD2 (6 bases). The V and J ends lost 6 bases and 6 bases respectively, with 15 bases between them. CDR3 length: 14 amino acids. Germline V CDR1 and CDR2: LNHDA, SQIVND (reference sequence). The CDR3 here is CASSPPGGGNIQYF. CDR3 coding DNA: TGTGCCAGTAGCCCCCCCGGGGGAGGAAACATTCAGTACTTC.

The rearrangement joins TRBV25-1 to TRBJ1-2; TRBD1 aligns across 7 bases. Germline V gene data show CDR1 as MGHDK and CDR2 as SYGVNS. V lost 4 bases, J lost 9 bases, and 14 bases stayed unmatched. The CDR3 runs 15 residues. The CDR3 spells CASSGTGSIGRRYTF. The DNA of the CDR3 is TGTGCCAGCAGTGGGACAGGTTCAATTGGTAGGCGCTACACCTTC.

CDR3 sequence (DNA): TGTGCCAGCAGTAGGGGGAGAGACAGTCAGCCCCAGCATTTT. This codes for CASSRGRDSQPQHF. The rearrangement links TRBV28 to TRBJ1-5; D might be TRBD1 (6 bases). Germline lookup yields CDR1 MDHEN and CDR2 SYDVKM. This CDR3 is 14 amino acids long. V was trimmed by 5 bases and J by 6 bases, leaving 14 bases between them.

The V and J genes are TRBV18 and TRBJ1-6; 7 nucleotides align to TRBD1. This CDR3 has 18 amino acids. CDR1 and CDR2 from the germline V gene are KGHSH and LQKENI. J gave up 2 bases and V 3 bases, and 10 bases lay outside the gene matches. CDR3 in amino acids: CASSPYATDRPYNSPLHF. DNA for the CDR3: TGTGCCAGCTCACCCTACGCGACGGACAGGCCCTATAATTCACCCCTCCACTTT.

The chain recombines TRBV29-1 with TRBJ1-1, with a weak D call TRBD1 (6 bases). The CDR3 length is 13 residues. V was clipped by 1 base and J by 5 bases, with 11 bases between them. The V gene's germline CDR1 is SQVTM and CDR2 ANQGSEA. CDR3 sequence: CSVEGTRGTEAFF. CDR3 nucleotides: TGCAGCGTTGAAGGTACAAGGGGGACTGAAGCTTTCTTT.

This clone was observed once. CDR3: CASSPGTGLQTQYF. CDR3 bases: TGTGCCAGCAGCCCCGGGACAGGGCTACAGACCCAGTACTTC. This chain connects TRBV7-7 to TRBJ2-5; 9 positions agree with TRBD1. The germline CDR1 and CDR2 sequences are SSHAT and FNYEAQ (reference sequence). V lost 5 bases and J lost 6; bases outside the gene matches: 7. The CDR3 is made up of 14 amino acids.

The chain employs TRBV15 and TRBJ1-4, with D tentatively TRBD1 (6 bases). Germline CDR1 LNHNV, CDR2 YYDKDF (reference sequence). Trimming removed 5 bases at V and 7 bases at J, with 23 bases between. The CDR3 runs to 17 residues. CDR3 region: CATSPTQITGNLEKLFF. The CDR3 DNA reads TGTGCCACCAGCCCAACCCAGATTACAGGGAACCTTGAAAAACTGTTTTTT. Variable domain in full (rest from reference TRBV15 and TRBJ1-4): DAMVIQNPRYQVTQFGKPVTLSCSQTLNHNVMYWYQQKSSQAPKLLFHYYDKDFNNEADTPDNFQSRRPNTSFCFLDIRSPGLGDTAMYLCATSPTQITGNLEKLFFGSGTQLSVL.

The chain employs TRBV7-2 and TRBJ2-6; 9 nucleotides agree with TRBD1. J was trimmed by 0 bases and V by 1 base; bases with no gene match: 4. The CDR3 runs to 18 residues. Germline CDR1 reads SGHTA; CDR2 reads FQGNSA. The CDR3 region has the DNA TGTGCCAGCAGCTTAGTAGGGACAGGGATCTCTGGGGCCAACGTCCTGACTTTC. It is translated as CASSLVGTGISGANVLTF. Full variable domain (rest looked up from reference TRBV7-2 and TRBJ2-6): GAGVSQSPSNKVTEKGKDVELRCDPISGHTALYWYRQSLGQGLEFLIYFQGNSAPDKSGLPSDRFSAERTGGSVSTLTIQRTQQEDSAVYLCASSLVGTGISGANVLTFGAGSRLTVL.

This chain joins TRBV2 and TRBJ1-6; unclear D gene. The germline CDR1 and CDR2 sequences are SNHLY and FYNNEI. The CDR3 is made up of 17 amino acids. Trimming took off 0 bases at V and 0 bases at J, with 9 bases between the two ends. CDR3 bases: TGTGCCAGCAGTGAAGCGCCGGGGAGCTCCTATAATTCACCCCTCCACTTT. Amino acid sequence: CASSEAPGSSYNSPLHF.

The CDR3 here is CASQGQGEEKLFF. CDR3 bases: TGTGCCAGTCAAGGACAGGGAGAAGAAAAACTGTTTTTT. The chain uses TRBV19 and TRBJ1-4; 8 bases align to TRBD1. The J segment lost 8 bases and the V segment lost 8 bases, leaving 7 bases of the junction unmatched. CDR3 length: 13 amino acids. Per the germline V gene, CDR1 is LNHDA and CDR2 is SQIVND (reference sequence).

The chain has TRBV19 and TRBJ2-2; 9 positions match TRBD2. With 6 bases clipped from V and 5 bases from J, the junction kept 4 bases outside the gene matches. Per germline, CDR1 LNHDA and CDR2 SQIVND (reference sequence). CDR3 length: 14 residues. The CDR3 bases are TGTGCCAGTAGGCTAGCGGGATATACCGGGGAGCTGTTTTTT. Its translation: CASRLAGYTGELFF.

The rearrangement joins TRBV2 to TRBJ2-7, with TRBD2 identical over 13 bases. Germline CDR1 is SNHLY and CDR2 is FYNNEI. J lost 4 bases, V lost 7 bases, and 1 base had no gene match. This CDR3 is 13 amino acids long. This chain's CDR3 is CASTGLAGYEQYF. Here the CDR3 DNA reads TGTGCCAGCACGGGACTAGCGGGGTACGAGCAGTACTTC. The complete variable domain, with remaining parts taken from reference TRBV2 and TRBJ2-7, reads EPEVTQTPSHQVTQMGQEVILRCVPISNHLYFYWYRQILGQKVEFLVSFYNNEISEKSEIFDDQFSVERPDGSNFTLKIRSTKLEDSAMYFCASTGLAGYEQYFGPGTRLTVT.

The sample holds one count of this clone. The chain couples TRBV5-4 to TRBJ2-3; TRBD2 matches 7 bases. Germline assignment: CDR1 SGHNT and CDR2 YYREEE (reference sequence). Trimming removed 2 bases from V and 5 bases from J; junction bases left unmatched: 8. The CDR3 is 15 residues long. The CDR3 coding sequence is TGTGCCAGCAGCTTCCGGGGGAGGGCCGGAGATACGCAGTATTTT. It encodes CASSFRGRAGDTQYF.

This chain links TRBV5-4 with TRBJ2-5; 7 bases line up with TRBD1. This CDR3 region has 13 residues. Trimming removed 4 bases from V and 7 bases from J; junction bases left unmatched: 7. From germline, CDR1 is SGHNT and CDR2 YYREEE (reference sequence). The CDR3 loop reads CASSPQGSGTQYF. CDR3 DNA sequence: TGTGCCAGCAGCCCACAGGGGTCGGGGACCCAGTACTTC.

The rearrangement joins TRBV28 to TRBJ1-2, with 9 bases that match TRBD1. V was clipped by 6 bases and J by 4 bases; unmatched bases: 3. CDR1 and CDR2 (germline): MDHEN, SYDVKM. The CDR3 is 13 amino acids. In nucleotides, the CDR3 is TGTGCCAGCAGGAAGACAGGGGGCTATGGCTACACCTTC. This sequence encodes CASRKTGGYGYTF.